This T cell receptor beta chain was sequenced in a study of T cell responses to AZD1222 COVID-19 vaccine. Assay used: immunoSEQ multiplex PCR; TCRdb lists only in-frame clones, some missing. The sample yields 42,000 or so clones, just over 85% seen once. Overall study results and limits: Only after the peak T cell response were repertoires sampled. Spike-specific TCRs gained breadth and depth after people received two AZD1222 doses.

In this sample, this clone turned up once. No antigen is known for it. The CDR3 contains 15 residues. V was pared by 4 bases and J by 4 bases, with 14 bases between. Germline loops: CDR1 LGHDT, CDR2 YNNKEL (reference sequence). This rearrangement joins TRBV3-1 (or the pseudogene TRBV3-2) to TRBJ2-1; D may be TRBD1 (7 bases). The clonotype originates from an adult who received the MenACWY meningococcal vaccine as a control. Source: peripheral blood, taken 28 days after the second dose of the MenACWY control vaccine. The CDR3 sequence: CASSRRQGGYNEQFF. CDR3 bases: TGTGCCAGCAGCCGGAGGCAGGGGGGATACAATGAGCAGTTCTTC.